These T cell receptor beta chains were read from a single sample in a study of identifying expanded T cells in peripheral blood. Profiled with immunoSEQ multiplex PCR; TCRdb holds only in-frame clones, not every one. The top ten clones hold 3.5% to 4.5% of a sample with just over 90,000 clones, around nine tenths of them seen once. Input material: blood. The receptor source for this set is a person between 18 and 75 years old in good health. Both conserved end residues are part of each CDR3. The D gene is left open where the match is weak. Size tells how often a clone was seen (once, few, many) or the class of an expanded clone, and some rows leave it out.

>-|TRBV5-6|-|TRBJ2-1
CASSLAGLNEQFF
TGTGCCAGCAGCTTGGCGGGACTCAATGAGCAGTTCTTC
>TRBD2|TRBV5-1|-|TRBJ2-5
CASGASGGGDETQYF
TGCGCCAGCGGCGCTAGCGGGGGAGGTGATGAGACCCAGTACTTC
>-|TRBV5-1|-|TRBJ1-4
CASSLVLNEKLFF
TGCGCCAGCAGCTTGGTGCTGAATGAAAAACTGTTTTTT
>-|TRBV27|-|TRBJ1-5
CASSLLRYNQPQHF
TGTGCCAGCAGTTTATTACGGTACAATCAGCCCCAGCATTTT
>-|TRBV29-1|-|TRBJ1-3
CSVEARTWGQGGTIYF
TGCAGCGTTGAAGCGAGAACTTGGGGCCAGGGAGGAACCATATATTTT
>-|TRBV6-5|-|TRBJ1-5
CASSYSMGGNQPQHF
TGTGCCAGCAGTTACTCGATGGGGGGCAATCAGCCCCAGCATTTT
>-|TRBV5-1|-|TRBJ2-1
CASSLDGHGYNEQFF
TGCGCCAGCAGCTTGGACGGTCACGGGTACAATGAGCAGTTCTTC
>TRBD1|TRBV2|-|TRBJ2-6
CARGQISGANVLTF
TGTGCCAGGGGACAGATCTCTGGGGCCAACGTCCTGACTTTC
>-|TRBV6-1|-|TRBJ2-5
CASTSQPQETQYF
TGTGCCAGCACTAGCCAACCCCAAGAGACCCAGTACTTC
>-|TRBV11-2|few|TRBJ1-2
CASSSDRLGGYTF
TGTGCCAGCAGCTCAGACAGGCTGGGGGGCTACACCTTC